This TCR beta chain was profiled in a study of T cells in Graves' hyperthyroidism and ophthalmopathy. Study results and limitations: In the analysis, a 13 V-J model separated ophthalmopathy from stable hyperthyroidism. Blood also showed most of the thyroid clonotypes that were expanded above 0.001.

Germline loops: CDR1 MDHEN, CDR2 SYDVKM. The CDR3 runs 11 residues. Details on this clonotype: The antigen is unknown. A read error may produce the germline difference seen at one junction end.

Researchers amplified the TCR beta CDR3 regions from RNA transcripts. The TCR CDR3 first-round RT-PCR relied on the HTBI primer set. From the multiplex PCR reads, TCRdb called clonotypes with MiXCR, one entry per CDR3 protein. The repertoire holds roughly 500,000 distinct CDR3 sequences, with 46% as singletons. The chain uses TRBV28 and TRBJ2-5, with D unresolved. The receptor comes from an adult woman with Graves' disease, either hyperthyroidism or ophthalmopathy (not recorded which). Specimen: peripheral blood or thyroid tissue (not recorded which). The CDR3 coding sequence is TGTGCCAGCAGTTCTAGAGAGGCCCAGTACTTC. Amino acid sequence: CASSSREAQYF.